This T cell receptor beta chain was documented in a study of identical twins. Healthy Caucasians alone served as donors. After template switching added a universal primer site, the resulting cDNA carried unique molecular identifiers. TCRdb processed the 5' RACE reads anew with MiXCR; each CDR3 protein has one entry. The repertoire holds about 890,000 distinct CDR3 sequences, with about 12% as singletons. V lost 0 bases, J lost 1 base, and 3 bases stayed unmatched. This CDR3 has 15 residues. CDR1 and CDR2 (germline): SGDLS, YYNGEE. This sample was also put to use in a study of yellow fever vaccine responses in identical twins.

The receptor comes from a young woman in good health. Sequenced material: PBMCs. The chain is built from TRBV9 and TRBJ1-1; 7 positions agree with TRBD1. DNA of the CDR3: TGTGCCAGCAGCGTAGGTCCAGGGGGGAACACTGAAGCTTTCTTT. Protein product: CASSVGPGGNTEAFF.